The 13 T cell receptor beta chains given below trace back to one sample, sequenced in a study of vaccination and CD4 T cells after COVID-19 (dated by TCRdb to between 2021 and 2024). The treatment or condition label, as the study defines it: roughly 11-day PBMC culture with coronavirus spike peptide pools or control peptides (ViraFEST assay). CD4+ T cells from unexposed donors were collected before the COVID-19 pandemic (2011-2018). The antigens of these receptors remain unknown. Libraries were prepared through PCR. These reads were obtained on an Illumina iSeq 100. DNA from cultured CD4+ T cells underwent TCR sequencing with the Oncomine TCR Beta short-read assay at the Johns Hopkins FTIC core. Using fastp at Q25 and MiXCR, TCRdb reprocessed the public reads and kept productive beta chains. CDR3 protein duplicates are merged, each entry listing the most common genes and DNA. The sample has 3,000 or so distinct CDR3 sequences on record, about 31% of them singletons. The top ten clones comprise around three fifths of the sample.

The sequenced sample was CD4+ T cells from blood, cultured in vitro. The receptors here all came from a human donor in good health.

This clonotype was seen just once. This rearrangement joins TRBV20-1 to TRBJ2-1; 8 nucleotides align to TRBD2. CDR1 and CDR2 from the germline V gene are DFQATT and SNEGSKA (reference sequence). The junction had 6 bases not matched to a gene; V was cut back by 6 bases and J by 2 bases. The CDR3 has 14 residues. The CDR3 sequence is CSAEGGLAYNEQFF. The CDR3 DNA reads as TGCAGTGCCGAGGGGGGACTAGCCTACAATGAGCAGTTCTTC.

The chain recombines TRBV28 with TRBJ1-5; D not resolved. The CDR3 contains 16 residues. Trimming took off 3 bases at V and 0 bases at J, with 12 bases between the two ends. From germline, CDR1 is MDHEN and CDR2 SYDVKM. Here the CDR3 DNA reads TGTGCCAGCAGTTTTTGGGGTATTGATAGCAATCAGCCCCAGCATTTT. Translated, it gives CASSFWGIDSNQPQHF.

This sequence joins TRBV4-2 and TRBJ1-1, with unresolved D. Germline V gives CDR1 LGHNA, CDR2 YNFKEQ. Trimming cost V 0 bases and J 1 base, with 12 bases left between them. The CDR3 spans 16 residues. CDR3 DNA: TGTGCCAGCAGCCAAGAGTTTGGACGGACGAACACTGAAGCTTTCTTT. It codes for CASSQEFGRTNTEAFF.

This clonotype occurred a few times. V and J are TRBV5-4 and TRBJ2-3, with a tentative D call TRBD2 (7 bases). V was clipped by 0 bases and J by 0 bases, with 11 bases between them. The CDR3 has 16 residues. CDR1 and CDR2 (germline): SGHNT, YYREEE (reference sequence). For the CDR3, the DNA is TGTGCCAGCAGCTTGGAGGGGGGGCTTAGCACAGATACGCAGTATTTT. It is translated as CASSLEGGLSTDTQYF.

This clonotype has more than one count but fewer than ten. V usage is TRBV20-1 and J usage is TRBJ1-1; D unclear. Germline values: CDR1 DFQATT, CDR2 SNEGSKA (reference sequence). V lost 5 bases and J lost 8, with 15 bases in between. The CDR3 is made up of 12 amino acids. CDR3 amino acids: CSAANPGEEAFF. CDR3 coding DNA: TGCAGTGCTGCGAACCCCGGTGAGGAAGCTTTCTTT.

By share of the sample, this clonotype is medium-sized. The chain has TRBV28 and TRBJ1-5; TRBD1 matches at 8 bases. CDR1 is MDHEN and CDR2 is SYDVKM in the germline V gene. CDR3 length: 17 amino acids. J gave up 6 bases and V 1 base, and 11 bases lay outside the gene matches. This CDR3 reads CASSLSGGDYNCQPQHF. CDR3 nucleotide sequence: TGTGCCAGCAGTTTATCAGGGGGCGACTACAATTGTCAGCCCCAGCATTTT.

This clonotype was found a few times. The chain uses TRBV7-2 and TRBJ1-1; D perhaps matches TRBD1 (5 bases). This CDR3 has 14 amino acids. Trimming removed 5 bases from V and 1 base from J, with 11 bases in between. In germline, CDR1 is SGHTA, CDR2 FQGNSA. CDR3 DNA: TGTGCCAGCAGCCCCGGGACGGCGAACACTGAAGCTTTCTTT. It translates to CASSPGTANTEAFF.

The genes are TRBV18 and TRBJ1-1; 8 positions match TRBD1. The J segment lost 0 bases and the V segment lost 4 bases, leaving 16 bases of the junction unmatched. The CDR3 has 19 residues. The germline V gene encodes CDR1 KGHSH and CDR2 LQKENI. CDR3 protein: CASSHTGRDRMIMNTEAFF. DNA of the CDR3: TGTGCCAGCTCACACACGGGCCGGGACAGGATGATCATGAACACTGAAGCTTTCTTT.

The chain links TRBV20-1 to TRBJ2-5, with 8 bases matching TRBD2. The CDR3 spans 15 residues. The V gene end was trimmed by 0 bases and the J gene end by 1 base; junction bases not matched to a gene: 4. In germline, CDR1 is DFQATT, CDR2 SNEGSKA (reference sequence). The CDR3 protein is CSARDAAGAQETQYF. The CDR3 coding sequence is TGCAGTGCTAGAGACGCAGCGGGAGCCCAAGAGACCCAGTACTTC.

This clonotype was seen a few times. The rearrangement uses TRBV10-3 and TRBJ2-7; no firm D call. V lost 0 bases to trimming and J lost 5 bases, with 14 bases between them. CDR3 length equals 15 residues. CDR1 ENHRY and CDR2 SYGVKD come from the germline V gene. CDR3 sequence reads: CAISESRGPSHEQYF. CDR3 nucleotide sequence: TGTGCCATCAGTGAGTCGAGAGGACCCAGCCACGAGCAGTACTTC.

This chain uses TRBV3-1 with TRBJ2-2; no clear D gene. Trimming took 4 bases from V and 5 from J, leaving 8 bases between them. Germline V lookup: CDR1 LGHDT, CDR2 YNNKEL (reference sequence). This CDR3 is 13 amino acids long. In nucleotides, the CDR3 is TGTGCCAGCAGCCGAACTCAGACCGGGGAGCTGTTTTTT. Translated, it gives CASSRTQTGELFF. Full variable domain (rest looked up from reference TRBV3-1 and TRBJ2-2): DTAVSQTPKYLVTQMGNDKSIKCEQNLGHDTMYWYKQDSKKFLKIMFSYNNKELIINETVPNRFSPKSPDKAHLNLHINSLELGDSAVYFCASSRTQTGELFFGEGSRLTVL.

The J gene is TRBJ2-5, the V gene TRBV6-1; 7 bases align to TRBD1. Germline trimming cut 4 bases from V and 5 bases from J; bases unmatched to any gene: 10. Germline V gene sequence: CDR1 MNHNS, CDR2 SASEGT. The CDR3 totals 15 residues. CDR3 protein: CASSGRTGERETQYF. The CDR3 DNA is TGTGCCAGCAGTGGCCGGACAGGCGAACGGGAGACCCAGTACTTC.

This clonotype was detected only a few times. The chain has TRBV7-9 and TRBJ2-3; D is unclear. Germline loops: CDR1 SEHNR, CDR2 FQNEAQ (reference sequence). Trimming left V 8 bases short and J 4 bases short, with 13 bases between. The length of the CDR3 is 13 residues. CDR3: CASSDTRADTQYF. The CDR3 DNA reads TGTGCCAGCTCCGACACACGAGCAGATACGCAGTATTTT.